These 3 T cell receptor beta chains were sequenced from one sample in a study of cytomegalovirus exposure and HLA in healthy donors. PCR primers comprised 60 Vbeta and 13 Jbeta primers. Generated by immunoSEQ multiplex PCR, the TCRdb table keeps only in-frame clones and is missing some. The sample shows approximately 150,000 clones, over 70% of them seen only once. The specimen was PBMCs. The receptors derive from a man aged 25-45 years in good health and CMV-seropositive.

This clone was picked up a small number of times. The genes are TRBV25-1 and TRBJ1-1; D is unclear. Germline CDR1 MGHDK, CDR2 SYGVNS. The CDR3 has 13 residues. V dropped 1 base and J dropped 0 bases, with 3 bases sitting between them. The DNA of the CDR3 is TGTGCCAGCAGTGAATCGGTGAACACTGAAGCTTTCTTT. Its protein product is CASSESVNTEAFF.

As DNA, the CDR3 is TGTGCCACCAGCAGAGACAGGAACACTGAAGCTTTCTTT. It translates to CATSRDRNTEAFF. This chain uses TRBV15 with TRBJ1-1; D uncertain. The CDR3 runs to 13 residues. Trimming stripped 0 bases from V and 1 base from J, with 3 bases between. CDR1 is LNHNV, CDR2 YYDKDF, per germline (reference sequence).

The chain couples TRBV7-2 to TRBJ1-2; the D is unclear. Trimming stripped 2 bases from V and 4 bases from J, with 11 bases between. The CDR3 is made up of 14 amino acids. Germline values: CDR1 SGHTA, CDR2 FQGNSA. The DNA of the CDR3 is TGTGCCAGCAGCTTACCCCAGGCCCCCTATGGCTACACCTTC. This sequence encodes CASSLPQAPYGYTF.